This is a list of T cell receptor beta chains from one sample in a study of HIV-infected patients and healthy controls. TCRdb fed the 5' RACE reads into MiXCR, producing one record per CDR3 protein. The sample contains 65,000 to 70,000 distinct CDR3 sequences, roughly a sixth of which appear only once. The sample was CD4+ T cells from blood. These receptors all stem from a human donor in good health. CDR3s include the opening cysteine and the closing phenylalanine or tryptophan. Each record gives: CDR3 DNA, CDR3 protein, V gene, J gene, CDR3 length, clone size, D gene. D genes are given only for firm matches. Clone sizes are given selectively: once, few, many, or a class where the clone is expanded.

CDR3 DNA: TGCAGTGCTAGTGGACAGGGATACTACGAGCAGTACTTC
CDR3 protein: CSASGQGYYEQYF
V gene: TRBV20-1
J gene: TRBJ2-7
CDR3 length: 13
clone size: few
D gene: TRBD1

CDR3 DNA: TGTGCCAGCAAGGGACTAGCAGTTAATGAGCAGTTCTTC
CDR3 protein: CASKGLAVNEQFF
V gene: TRBV7-8
J gene: TRBJ2-1
CDR3 length: 13
clone size: -
D gene: TRBD2

CDR3 DNA: TGCGCCAGCAGCTTTATAACGGGAGCAGGCGGGGAGCTGTTTTTT
CDR3 protein: CASSFITGAGGELFF
V gene: TRBV5-1
J gene: TRBJ2-2
CDR3 length: 15
clone size: -
D gene: -

CDR3 DNA: TGCAGTGCCACTAGGGGACGGTCCTACGAGCAGTACTTC
CDR3 protein: CSATRGRSYEQYF
V gene: TRBV20-1
J gene: TRBJ2-7
CDR3 length: 13
clone size: many
D gene: -

CDR3 DNA: TGTGCCAGCAGTTTGGCTAGCGGGGGGGCCAGGAGGAATGAGCAGTTCTTC
CDR3 protein: CASSLASGGARRNEQFF
V gene: TRBV12-3/TRBV12-4
J gene: TRBJ2-1
CDR3 length: 17
clone size: -
D gene: TRBD2

CDR3 DNA: TGTGCCACCGCGTCCGCCGGGACAGGGAAGCTCGGCTACACCTTC
CDR3 protein: CATASAGTGKLGYTF
V gene: TRBV19
J gene: TRBJ1-2
CDR3 length: 15
clone size: -
D gene: TRBD1

CDR3 DNA: TGCAGTGCAGCCTCTAGCGGGAGGCTCATACAAGAGACCCAGTACTTC
CDR3 protein: CSAASSGRLIQETQYF
V gene: TRBV20-1
J gene: TRBJ2-5
CDR3 length: 16
clone size: few
D gene: TRBD2

CDR3 DNA: TGCGCCAGCAGCTTGGCCGTGGACAGCGCCTACGAGCAGTACTTC
CDR3 protein: CASSLAVDSAYEQYF
V gene: TRBV5-1
J gene: TRBJ2-7
CDR3 length: 15
clone size: few
D gene: -

CDR3 DNA: TGTGCCAGCAGTTACTTAGAACTAGCGGCAGATACGCAGTATTTT
CDR3 protein: CASSYLELAADTQYF
V gene: TRBV6-2/TRBV6-3
J gene: TRBJ2-3
CDR3 length: 15
clone size: few
D gene: TRBD2

CDR3 DNA: TGTGCCAGCAGCTTGGCGTGGGGGCCTAGGATAAGCTCCTACAATGAGCAGTTCTTC
CDR3 protein: CASSLAWGPRISSYNEQFF
V gene: TRBV5-8
J gene: TRBJ2-1
CDR3 length: 19
clone size: many
D gene: -

CDR3 DNA: TGTGCCAGCAGCCTGACGGTTTCCTATGGCTACACCTTC
CDR3 protein: CASSLTVSYGYTF
V gene: TRBV3-1
J gene: TRBJ1-2
CDR3 length: 13
clone size: many
D gene: -

CDR3 DNA: TGTGCCAGCAGCCAAACGACCCCTAAGCCCCTCCACTTT
CDR3 protein: CASSQTTPKPLHF
V gene: TRBV6-2/TRBV6-3
J gene: TRBJ1-6
CDR3 length: 13
clone size: -
D gene: -

CDR3 DNA: TGTGCCAGCAGTTTAGGGGAGAACACTGAAGCTTTCTTT
CDR3 protein: CASSLGENTEAFF
V gene: TRBV28
J gene: TRBJ1-1
CDR3 length: 13
clone size: few
D gene: -

CDR3 DNA: TGTGCCAGCAGCTCCGGAGCGGGGCCTAGCACAGATACGCAGTATTTT
CDR3 protein: CASSSGAGPSTDTQYF
V gene: TRBV7-3
J gene: TRBJ2-3
CDR3 length: 16
clone size: few
D gene: TRBD2

CDR3 DNA: TGTGCCATCAGGCCCCGGGACGACAAGACAGATACGCAGTATTTT
CDR3 protein: CAIRPRDDKTDTQYF
V gene: TRBV10-3
J gene: TRBJ2-3
CDR3 length: 15
clone size: many
D gene: -

CDR3 DNA: TGTGCCAGCAGCTTCCGAGCGGGAGGGACCACAGATACGCAGTATTTT
CDR3 protein: CASSFRAGGTTDTQYF
V gene: TRBV11-3
J gene: TRBJ2-3
CDR3 length: 16
clone size: -
D gene: TRBD2

CDR3 DNA: TGTGCCAGCAGCTCGTATCGAGGTCAGGGGATCACCGGGGAGCTGTTTTTT
CDR3 protein: CASSSYRGQGITGELFF
V gene: TRBV9
J gene: TRBJ2-2
CDR3 length: 17
clone size: few
D gene: -

CDR3 DNA: TGTGCCAGTAGTCCTACGGGAACCAATCAGCCCCAGCATTTT
CDR3 protein: CASSPTGTNQPQHF
V gene: TRBV19
J gene: TRBJ1-5
CDR3 length: 14
clone size: few
D gene: -

CDR3 DNA: TGTGCCACCAGCAGAGTCGGAGGGTCAAACTATGGCTACACCTTC
CDR3 protein: CATSRVGGSNYGYTF
V gene: TRBV15
J gene: TRBJ1-2
CDR3 length: 15
clone size: many
D gene: -

CDR3 DNA: TGCAGCGTTTCTAGGGGAAGAGCCGGGGAGCTGTTTTTT
CDR3 protein: CSVSRGRAGELFF
V gene: TRBV29-1
J gene: TRBJ2-2
CDR3 length: 13
clone size: -
D gene: -

CDR3 DNA: TGCAGTGCAACCCATAGCGGGTTCCCCTACGAGCAGTACTTC
CDR3 protein: CSATHSGFPYEQYF
V gene: TRBV20-1
J gene: TRBJ2-7
CDR3 length: 14
clone size: few
D gene: TRBD2

CDR3 DNA: TGCAGTGCTAGGCAGCCTAGCGGGAGGGCAGATACGCAGTATTTT
CDR3 protein: CSARQPSGRADTQYF
V gene: TRBV20-1
J gene: TRBJ2-3
CDR3 length: 15
clone size: many
D gene: TRBD2

CDR3 DNA: TGTGCCTACAGCGTAAGGGGGAACACTGAAGCTTTCTTT
CDR3 protein: CAYSVRGNTEAFF
V gene: TRBV13
J gene: TRBJ1-1
CDR3 length: 13
clone size: few
D gene: -

CDR3 DNA: TGTGCCAGCAGTCAGGCGTTCCGACCGAATACGCAGTATTTT
CDR3 protein: CASSQAFRPNTQYF
V gene: TRBV6-2/TRBV6-3
J gene: TRBJ2-3
CDR3 length: 14
clone size: -
D gene: -

CDR3 DNA: TGTGCCATCAGTCAGACAGGGGGTAACGGTGAAGCTTTCTTT
CDR3 protein: CAISQTGGNGEAFF
V gene: TRBV10-3
J gene: TRBJ1-1
CDR3 length: 14
clone size: -
D gene: TRBD1

CDR3 DNA: TGCGCCAGCAGCCAAGATTTGCGTTTGGAGACCCAGTACTTC
CDR3 protein: CASSQDLRLETQYF
V gene: TRBV4-3
J gene: TRBJ2-5
CDR3 length: 14
clone size: few
D gene: -

CDR3 DNA: TGCAGCGTCCCATCCGGGACCCAGGCTAACTATGGCTACACCTTC
CDR3 protein: CSVPSGTQANYGYTF
V gene: TRBV29-1
J gene: TRBJ1-2
CDR3 length: 15
clone size: few
D gene: -

CDR3 DNA: TGTGCCAGCAGTTACCTTCCTAGCGGGAGTTCCTACGAGCAGTACTTC
CDR3 protein: CASSYLPSGSSYEQYF
V gene: TRBV6-6
J gene: TRBJ2-7
CDR3 length: 16
clone size: many
D gene: TRBD2

CDR3 DNA: TGCAGCGTGGGACAGGGAGGCAATCAGCCCCAGCATTTT
CDR3 protein: CSVGQGGNQPQHF
V gene: TRBV29-1
J gene: TRBJ1-5
CDR3 length: 13
clone size: few
D gene: TRBD1

CDR3 DNA: TGTGCCAGCTCACAGGGGCAATTAGACATGAACACTGAAGCTTTCTTT
CDR3 protein: CASSQGQLDMNTEAFF
V gene: TRBV18
J gene: TRBJ1-1
CDR3 length: 16
clone size: -
D gene: -

CDR3 DNA: TGTGCCAGCAGCTTAACAGGGGCGAGGAATGAGCAGTTCTTC
CDR3 protein: CASSLTGARNEQFF
V gene: TRBV7-2
J gene: TRBJ2-1
CDR3 length: 14
clone size: -
D gene: TRBD1

CDR3 DNA: TGCAGTGCTCCGACCGAAATAGGCGAAGCTTTCTTT
CDR3 protein: CSAPTEIGEAFF
V gene: TRBV20-1
J gene: TRBJ1-1
CDR3 length: 12
clone size: few
D gene: -

CDR3 DNA: TGTGCCAGCAGCTCCTTTTCCCCCCGTTCGGATACGCAGTATTTT
CDR3 protein: CASSSFSPRSDTQYF
V gene: TRBV7-2
J gene: TRBJ2-3
CDR3 length: 15
clone size: -
D gene: -

CDR3 DNA: TGTGCCAGTAGTTCCCAGACCCGGGGTGAGCAGTTCTTC
CDR3 protein: CASSSQTRGEQFF
V gene: TRBV19
J gene: TRBJ2-1
CDR3 length: 13
clone size: -
D gene: -

CDR3 DNA: TGTGCCAGCAGCCAAGATGGGGGCGGGACGAGCACAGATACGCAGTATTTT
CDR3 protein: CASSQDGGGTSTDTQYF
V gene: TRBV3-1
J gene: TRBJ2-3
CDR3 length: 17
clone size: -
D gene: -

CDR3 DNA: TGTGCCAGCAGCCAAGATGTGGGCAGGGTGAACACTGAAGCTTTCTTT
CDR3 protein: CASSQDVGRVNTEAFF
V gene: TRBV14
J gene: TRBJ1-1
CDR3 length: 16
clone size: few
D gene: -

CDR3 DNA: TGTGCCAGCAGTTACTCTCCCAGCTCTGGGGCCAACGTCCTGACTTTC
CDR3 protein: CASSYSPSSGANVLTF
V gene: TRBV6-5
J gene: TRBJ2-6
CDR3 length: 16
clone size: medium-sized
D gene: -

CDR3 DNA: TGCAGCGTTTTCATGGACGCGGCTAACTATGGCTACACCTTC
CDR3 protein: CSVFMDAANYGYTF
V gene: TRBV29-1
J gene: TRBJ1-2
CDR3 length: 14
clone size: -
D gene: -

CDR3 DNA: TGTGCCAGCAGCCCCCAACCCAATTCACCCCTCCACTTT
CDR3 protein: CASSPQPNSPLHF
V gene: TRBV12-3/TRBV12-4
J gene: TRBJ1-6
CDR3 length: 13
clone size: many
D gene: -

CDR3 DNA: TGTGCCACCAGCATAATCCGGGGGAACACTGAAGCTTTCTTT
CDR3 protein: CATSIIRGNTEAFF
V gene: TRBV15
J gene: TRBJ1-1
CDR3 length: 14
clone size: -
D gene: -

CDR3 DNA: TGTGCCAGCAGCTTAAGGTCGGCCAGGAACACCTACAATGAGCAGTTCTTC
CDR3 protein: CASSLRSARNTYNEQFF
V gene: TRBV7-9
J gene: TRBJ2-1
CDR3 length: 17
clone size: -
D gene: -

CDR3 DNA: TGTGCCAGCTCACCAATTTCAGGCGAGCAGTACTTC
CDR3 protein: CASSPISGEQYF
V gene: TRBV18
J gene: TRBJ2-7
CDR3 length: 12
clone size: -
D gene: -

CDR3 DNA: TGTGCCAGTAGTATTGGGGGAAGACAGCCCCAGCATTTT
CDR3 protein: CASSIGGRQPQHF
V gene: TRBV19
J gene: TRBJ1-5
CDR3 length: 13
clone size: -
D gene: -

CDR3 DNA: TGTGCCAGCAGCAGGGGTGGTAACTATGGCTACACCTTC
CDR3 protein: CASSRGGNYGYTF
V gene: TRBV7-2
J gene: TRBJ1-2
CDR3 length: 13
clone size: -
D gene: -

CDR3 DNA: TGTGCCAGCAGTTTTAGGACCGGGGGTGTCTCCTATAATTCACCCCTCCACTTT
CDR3 protein: CASSFRTGGVSYNSPLHF
V gene: TRBV12-3/TRBV12-4
J gene: TRBJ1-6
CDR3 length: 18
clone size: -
D gene: -

CDR3 DNA: TGTGCCAGTAGTATACGGGGAGGAGAGACCCAGTACTTC
CDR3 protein: CASSIRGGETQYF
V gene: TRBV19
J gene: TRBJ2-5
CDR3 length: 13
clone size: few
D gene: -

CDR3 DNA: TGTGCCAGCAGCTCGGATGTCAAGGCGGACGGCTACACCTTC
CDR3 protein: CASSSDVKADGYTF
V gene: TRBV11-2
J gene: TRBJ1-2
CDR3 length: 14
clone size: -
D gene: -

CDR3 DNA: TGCGCCAGCAGCCAAGTTTCTGGCGCTAGCTCCTACAATGAGCAGTTCTTC
CDR3 protein: CASSQVSGASSYNEQFF
V gene: TRBV4-3
J gene: TRBJ2-1
CDR3 length: 17
clone size: -
D gene: -

CDR3 DNA: TGCGCCAGCAGTCCAGGGTCGTGGGAAGCTTTCTTT
CDR3 protein: CASSPGSWEAFF
V gene: TRBV5-1
J gene: TRBJ1-1
CDR3 length: 12
clone size: many
D gene: -

CDR3 DNA: TGTGCCAGCAGCTTAACCGGGGGGGCCGGCAGCAATACGCAGTATTTT
CDR3 protein: CASSLTGGAGSNTQYF
V gene: TRBV7-3
J gene: TRBJ2-3
CDR3 length: 16
clone size: -
D gene: TRBD2

CDR3 DNA: TGTGCCAGCAGCCTAGGTAGTCTAGCTATCGAGCAGTACTTC
CDR3 protein: CASSLGSLAIEQYF
V gene: TRBV7-2
J gene: TRBJ2-7
CDR3 length: 14
clone size: -
D gene: -

CDR3 DNA: TGCAGTGCGAGTATCGGACAGGGGGAAGGCTACACCTTC
CDR3 protein: CSASIGQGEGYTF
V gene: TRBV20-1
J gene: TRBJ1-2
CDR3 length: 13
clone size: -
D gene: TRBD1

CDR3 DNA: TGCAGTGCCGGGAACAGGGATTCACCCCTCCACTTT
CDR3 protein: CSAGNRDSPLHF
V gene: TRBV20-1
J gene: TRBJ1-6
CDR3 length: 12
clone size: few
D gene: -

CDR3 DNA: TGTGCCAGCAGCCAAGATGCTCTCTGGCGGGAGGCCTCGACCGGGGAGCTGTTTTTT
CDR3 protein: CASSQDALWREASTGELFF
V gene: TRBV14
J gene: TRBJ2-2
CDR3 length: 19
clone size: -
D gene: TRBD2

CDR3 DNA: TGTGCCAGCAGCTTGCGAGAGGCCGAGACCCAGTACTTC
CDR3 protein: CASSLREAETQYF
V gene: TRBV13
J gene: TRBJ2-5
CDR3 length: 13
clone size: -
D gene: -

CDR3 DNA: TGCAGTGCTAGAGATCCGGGACTAGCGGGATTCAACACCGGGGAGCTGTTTTTT
CDR3 protein: CSARDPGLAGFNTGELFF
V gene: TRBV20-1
J gene: TRBJ2-2
CDR3 length: 18
clone size: -
D gene: TRBD2

CDR3 DNA: TGTGCCAGCAGTCACGGACTAGCGGGGACCATGAATACGCAGTATTTT
CDR3 protein: CASSHGLAGTMNTQYF
V gene: TRBV6-2/TRBV6-3
J gene: TRBJ2-3
CDR3 length: 16
clone size: -
D gene: TRBD2

CDR3 DNA: TGTGCCAGCAGCTTAGGTGCCGGGACAGGGGACGAGCAGTACTTC
CDR3 protein: CASSLGAGTGDEQYF
V gene: TRBV7-9
J gene: TRBJ2-7
CDR3 length: 15
clone size: many
D gene: TRBD1

CDR3 DNA: TGTGCCAGCAGTTTAGCTTTCGGGTCGAGTGGGGAAGCTTTCTTT
CDR3 protein: CASSLAFGSSGEAFF
V gene: TRBV12-3/TRBV12-4
J gene: TRBJ1-1
CDR3 length: 15
clone size: many
D gene: -

CDR3 DNA: TGTGCCAGCAGCTTAGATCTAGCAAGACTAAATGAGCAGTTCTTC
CDR3 protein: CASSLDLARLNEQFF
V gene: TRBV7-8
J gene: TRBJ2-1
CDR3 length: 15
clone size: few
D gene: -